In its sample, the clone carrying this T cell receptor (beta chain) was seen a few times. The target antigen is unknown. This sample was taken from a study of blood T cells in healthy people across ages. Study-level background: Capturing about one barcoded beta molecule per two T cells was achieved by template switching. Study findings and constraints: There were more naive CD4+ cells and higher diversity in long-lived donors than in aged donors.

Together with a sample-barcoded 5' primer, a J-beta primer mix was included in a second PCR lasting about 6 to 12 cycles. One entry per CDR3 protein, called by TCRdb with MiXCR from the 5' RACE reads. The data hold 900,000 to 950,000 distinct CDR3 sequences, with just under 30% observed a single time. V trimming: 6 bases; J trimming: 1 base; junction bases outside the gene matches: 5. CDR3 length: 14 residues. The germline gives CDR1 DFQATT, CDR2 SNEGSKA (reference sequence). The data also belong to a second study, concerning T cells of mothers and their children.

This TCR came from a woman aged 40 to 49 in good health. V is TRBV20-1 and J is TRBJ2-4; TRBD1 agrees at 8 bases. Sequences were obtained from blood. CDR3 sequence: CSAATGVAKNIQYF. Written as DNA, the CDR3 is TGCAGTGCGGCGACAGGGGTCGCCAAAAACATTCAGTACTTC.